Included here is one T cell receptor (beta chain) sequence, with context. Its antigen is unidentified. The CDR3 is made up of 14 amino acids. V trimming: 4 bases; J trimming: 5 bases; junction bases outside the gene matches: 6. Per the germline V gene, CDR1 is MNHEY and CDR2 is SMNVEV (reference sequence). These data come from a study of cytomegalovirus exposure and HLA in healthy donors. Broader study findings: Data from an earlier analysis indicated that most TCR beta V segments were productive either about 87% or about 30% of the time. For TCR beta chains, V- and J-gene trimming was later linked to a missense DCLRE1C variant. There were three CMV-associated chains whose specificity for CMV antigens was confirmed in vitro.

Primers: 60 Vbeta forward and 13 Jbeta reverse. Only in-frame clones appear in the TCRdb table, and some are missing; sequencing was by immunoSEQ multiplex PCR. This sample has under 200,000 clones, with around three quarters found just once. Despite likely unrecorded immune exposures, the donors were nominally healthy at the time of sampling. V usage is TRBV27 and J usage is TRBJ1-2, with 8 nucleotides matching TRBD1. The source material was PBMCs. This receptor was identified in a man in his forties in good health and CMV-seronegative. CDR3 DNA sequence: TGTGCCAGCAGTTCACGGACAGGGTCTTATGGCTACACCTTC. Translating gives CASSSRTGSYGYTF.